Presented here are 32 T cell receptor beta chains from one specimen sequenced in a study of regulatory dendritic cells for organ transplantation (dated by TCRdb to 2017 to 2019). Library prep was done by the immunoSEQ multiplex PCR assay. TCRdb's version of the immuneACCESS table is confined to in-frame rearrangements and falls short of the full clone set. An unresolved V gene accounts for under half of the shortfall where checked; the remainder is of unknown origin. The sample includes under 40,000 clones, with over 80% observed a single time. The top ten clonotypes cover 0.11% of the sample. The sequenced material came from naive CD8+ T cells from blood. In the paper's terms, the cell subset or site label means: CD45RA+ naive T cells. These receptors were collected from a human donor in good health.

This clone was seen only once. V gene TRBV29-1 combines with J gene TRBJ2-7; D is undetermined. The ends were cut back, 5 bases at V and 2 bases at J, with 13 bases in the middle. Per the germline V gene, CDR1 is SQVTM and CDR2 is ANQGSEA. The length of the CDR3 is 13 residues. CDR3 protein: CSVLTSGTYEQYF. CDR3 bases: TGCAGCGTTCTAACGTCTGGGACCTACGAGCAGTACTTC.

This chain uses TRBV29-1 with TRBJ1-3; D is uncertain. CDR1 is SQVTM, CDR2 ANQGSEA, per germline. V lost 3 bases and J lost 0, with 6 bases in between. The CDR3 sequence is 13 residues long. The CDR3 loop reads CSVDGGSGNTIYF. CDR3 nucleotides: TGCAGCGTTGACGGAGGCTCTGGAAACACCATATATTTT.

The chain joins TRBV27 to TRBJ1-2, with a weak D call TRBD1 (5 bases). CDR1 is MNHEY, CDR2 SMNVEV, per germline (reference sequence). Trimming shortened V by 6 bases and J by 8 bases, and 25 bases separated the two germline ends. The length of the CDR3 is 16 residues. Here the CDR3 DNA reads TGTGCCAGCAGCTTTAATCGGGGGAAAGGGGTTATGGGCTACACCTTC. Translation: CASSFNRGKGVMGYTF.

The chain links TRBV28 to TRBJ2-5; D is ambiguous. This CDR3 region has 14 residues. Trimming took off 4 bases at V and 5 bases at J, with 14 bases between the two ends. Germline V gene lookup returns CDR1 MDHEN and CDR2 SYDVKM. CDR3 nucleotide sequence: TGTGCCAGCAGTTCAAGGGCCAGGCAGGAGACCCAGTACTTC. As protein: CASSSRARQETQYF.

The rearrangement joins TRBV29-1 to TRBJ1-1, with D unresolved. Per the germline V gene, CDR1 is SQVTM and CDR2 is ANQGSEA. The V end was cut by 6 bases, the J end by 0 bases, with 8 bases between. This CDR3 comprises 12 residues. The chain's CDR3 is CSVVPMNTEAFF. CDR3 nucleotide sequence: TGCAGCGTGGTTCCCATGAACACTGAAGCTTTCTTT.

This clone was seen more than once but under ten times. The chain has TRBV7-2 and TRBJ2-7; 8 nucleotides align to TRBD1. V shed 6 bases, J shed 0 bases, and the junction held 7 bases outside the gene matches. CDR1 is SGHTA and CDR2 is FQGNSA in the germline V gene. This CDR3 comprises 15 residues. The CDR3 here is CASSQDRGSSYEQYF. In DNA form, the CDR3 reads TGTGCCAGCAGTCAAGACAGGGGTAGCTCCTACGAGCAGTACTTC.

V is TRBV19 and J is TRBJ2-1; TRBD2 aligns across 9 bases. CDR3 size: 16 residues. Germline lookup yields CDR1 LNHDA and CDR2 SQIVND (reference sequence). Trimming cost V 3 bases and J 5 bases; bases outside gene matches: 8. The CDR3 sequence is CASSIGASGTNNEQFF. Here the CDR3 DNA reads TGTGCCAGTAGTATCGGGGCTAGCGGGACTAACAATGAGCAGTTCTTC.

The count of this clone is one. V gene TRBV29-1 combines with J gene TRBJ2-1; D perhaps matches TRBD1 (6 bases). The CDR3 sequence is 15 residues long. Per the germline V gene, CDR1 is SQVTM and CDR2 is ANQGSEA. Trimming pared 5 bases from V and 3 bases from J, leaving 17 bases between. This chain's CDR3 is CSVPPRGMSYNEQFF. DNA for the CDR3: TGCAGCGTTCCACCCAGGGGAATGAGCTACAATGAGCAGTTCTTC.

This clone was observed a single time. This chain joins TRBV5-1 and TRBJ1-1, with no clear D. V lost 4 bases, J lost 1 base, and 8 bases lay in between. The CDR3 extends over 13 amino acids. Germline assignment: CDR1 SGHRS and CDR2 YFSETQ. Here the CDR3 DNA reads TGCGCCAGCAGCCGACAAACGAACACTGAAGCTTTCTTT. Its translation is CASSRQTNTEAFF.

The V gene is TRBV6-1, the J gene TRBJ2-5, with D uncertain. The V gene's germline CDR1 is MNHNS and CDR2 SASEGT. Trimming left V 5 bases short and J 2 bases short, with 12 bases between. CDR3 size: 14 residues. The CDR3 region is CASSIGNMQETQYF. CDR3 DNA sequence: TGTGCCAGCAGTATTGGGAACATGCAAGAGACCCAGTACTTC.

The chain carries TRBV27 and TRBJ2-1; 8 nucleotides agree with TRBD2. Germline V gene lookup returns CDR1 MNHEY and CDR2 SMNVEV (reference sequence). The length of the CDR3 is 14 residues. After removal of 5 bases from V and 3 bases from J, the junction contained 3 bases not matched to a gene. In DNA form, the CDR3 reads TGTGCCAGCAGTACTAGCGGAGACTACAATGAGCAGTTCTTC. The encoded protein is CASSTSGDYNEQFF.

The gene calls are TRBV7-2 and TRBJ1-1, with 8 bases lining up with TRBD1. V dropped 4 bases and J dropped 5; count of bases not matched to a gene: 18. The CDR3 has 18 residues. The germline gives CDR1 SGHTA, CDR2 FQGNSA. The DNA of the CDR3 is TGTGCCAGCAGCTCCCCTGACAGGGGCCCCTCTGCATGGACTGAAGCTTTCTTT. Translation gives CASSSPDRGPSAWTEAFF.

The chain carries TRBV6-5 and TRBJ1-1; no definite D call. Germline CDR1 and CDR2: MNHEY and SVGAGI. Trimming removed 0 bases from V and 8 bases from J, with 10 bases in between. The length of the CDR3 is 13 residues. This CDR3 reads CASSYSRLAEAFF. In DNA form, the CDR3 reads TGTGCCAGCAGTTACTCGAGGCTTGCGGAAGCTTTCTTT.

The gene calls are TRBV7-6 and TRBJ2-1, with 7 bases identical to TRBD2. CDR1 is SGHVS and CDR2 is FNYEAQ in the germline V gene. The V gene end was trimmed by 5 bases and the J gene end by 0 bases; junction bases not matched to a gene: 7. CDR3 length: 16 residues. The CDR3 here is CASSPWGGSSYNEQFF. CDR3 nucleotide sequence: TGTGCCAGCAGCCCATGGGGGGGGAGCTCCTACAATGAGCAGTTCTTC.

Concerning this clone itself: One end of the junction does not line up with germline, which may come from a read error. The gene calls are TRBV7-3 and TRBJ1-1; 8 bases align to TRBD1. The CDR3 spans 15 residues. CDR1 is SGHTA, CDR2 FQGTGA, per germline. The CDR3 protein is CASSVTGGTSTEAFF. The CDR3 DNA sequence: TGTGCCAGCAGCGTAACAGGGGGTACGAGCACTGAAGCTTTCTTT.

This clone was observed a single time. The chain combines TRBV4-3 with TRBJ1-5; 8 positions match TRBD1. The CDR3 covers 15 residues. Germline V gene data show CDR1 as LGHNA and CDR2 as YSLEER. J was trimmed by 3 bases and V by 2 bases; bases with no gene match: 3. In DNA, the CDR3 is TGCGCCAGCAGCCAATTGACAGGGGACAATCAGCCCCAGCATTTT. Protein: CASSQLTGDNQPQHF.

The CDR3 sequence: CASSGMDRVEEETQYF. The CDR3 nucleotides read TGTGCCAGCAGTGGGATGGACAGGGTCGAGGAAGAGACCCAGTACTTC. V usage is TRBV2 and J usage is TRBJ2-5, with 8 bases aligning to TRBD1. The CDR3 spans 16 residues. J lost 3 bases, V lost 4 bases, and 10 bases had no gene match. The germline V gene has CDR1 SNHLY and CDR2 FYNNEI.

J is TRBJ2-5 and V is TRBV19, with 10 bases matching TRBD1. CDR3 length: 15 residues. Germline assignment: CDR1 LNHDA and CDR2 SQIVND (reference sequence). Trimming removed 4 bases from V and 4 bases from J; junction bases left unmatched: 6. CDR3 nucleotide sequence: TGTGCCAGTAGTACGGGGACAGGGGCCCTAGAGACCCAGTACTTC. It encodes CASSTGTGALETQYF.

This clone was observed a handful of times. The rearrangement links TRBV4-1 to TRBJ1-2; D is perhaps TRBD1 (5 bases). This CDR3 spans 16 amino acids. Germline V gene sequence: CDR1 MGHRA, CDR2 YSYEKL. V was pared by 0 bases and J by 4 bases, with 15 bases between. CDR3 residues: CASSQDPLLGAYGYTF. The CDR3 DNA sequence: TGCGCCAGCAGCCAAGATCCTCTCCTCGGGGCCTATGGCTACACCTTC.

This clone occurred a few times. This chain links TRBV7-9 with TRBJ1-2; weak D call: TRBD1 (6 bases). This CDR3 contains 13 residues. CDR1 is SEHNR and CDR2 is FQNEAQ in the germline V gene (reference sequence). The V end was cut by 3 bases, the J end by 6 bases, with 11 bases between. CDR3 sequence (DNA): TGTGCCAGCAGCTTCACGGGGGCAGATGGCTACACCTTC. Its protein is CASSFTGADGYTF.

This clone was found a few times. The chain joins TRBV5-1 to TRBJ1-5; maybe TRBD1 (5 bases). Germline V lookup: CDR1 SGHRS, CDR2 YFSETQ. Between the trimmed V and J ends, which lost 5 bases and 9 bases, there was a span of 15 bases. The CDR3 has 13 residues. CDR3 nucleotides: TGCGCCAGCAGTGAAGGGGATGGAAGGCCCCAGCATTTT. Its translation is CASSEGDGRPQHF.

The chain employs TRBV7-2 and TRBJ2-1; 7 bases agree with TRBD2. The CDR3 is made up of 15 amino acids. From germline, CDR1 is SGHTA and CDR2 FQGNSA. Losses at the gene ends were 2 bases for V and 5 bases for J; bases not matched to a gene: 6. CDR3 loop: CASSLMASGNNEQFF. CDR3 nucleotides: TGTGCCAGCAGCTTAATGGCTAGCGGAAACAATGAGCAGTTCTTC.

V usage is TRBV6-1 and J usage is TRBJ2-1; D is possibly TRBD2 (6 bases). The CDR3 spans 15 residues. Germline CDR1 reads MNHNS; CDR2 reads SASEGT. Trimming cost V 3 bases and J 5 bases, with 14 bases left between them. CDR3 residues: CASSEVRGPNNEQFF. The CDR3 bases are TGTGCCAGCAGTGAGGTGCGGGGACCTAACAATGAGCAGTTCTTC.

The count of this clone is one. J is TRBJ2-5 and V is TRBV27; 11 bases line up with TRBD2. Germline trimming cut 6 bases from V and 5 bases from J; bases unmatched to any gene: 5. The CDR3 is 14 amino acids. Germline V CDR1 and CDR2: MNHEY, SMNVEV (reference sequence). CDR3 DNA: TGTGCCAGCAGCCTAGCGGGAGGAGTCGAGACCCAGTACTTC. Protein: CASSLAGGVETQYF.

The CDR3 DNA reads as TGTGCCAGCAGACCAACAGGGGACACCGGGGAGCTGTTTTTT. Encoded protein: CASRPTGDTGELFF. J is TRBJ2-2 and V is TRBV11-2; TRBD1 matches 7 bases. The CDR3 spans 14 residues. The germline V gene encodes CDR1 SGHAT and CDR2 FQNNGV. The ends lost 6 bases at V and 3 bases at J; junction bases unmatched: 4.

V usage is TRBV7-2 and J usage is TRBJ2-1; D is possibly TRBD2 (7 bases). This CDR3 has 15 residues. Germline-derived CDR1 and CDR2 are SGHTA and FQGNSA. V lost 3 bases to trimming and J lost 7 bases, with 16 bases between them. CDR3 sequence: CASSLNGGGSNEQFF. The CDR3 DNA follows: TGTGCCAGCAGCTTGAATGGGGGGGGCTCTAATGAGCAGTTCTTC.

The chain combines TRBV9 with TRBJ2-1; tentatively, D is TRBD2 (5 bases). Looked up from germline, CDR1 is SGDLS and CDR2 is YYNGEE. CDR3 length: 15 amino acids. Trimming stripped 7 bases from V and 0 bases from J, with 14 bases between. The CDR3 here is CASGLERVSYNEQFF. DNA of the CDR3: TGTGCCAGCGGACTCGAAAGGGTCTCCTACAATGAGCAGTTCTTC.

This clone has only a few counts. The rearrangement joins TRBV4-2 to TRBJ2-7; perhaps TRBD1 as D (5 bases). CDR1 is LGHNA, CDR2 YNFKEQ, per germline. The germline V and J ends were trimmed by 3 bases and 3 bases, with 12 bases remaining between them. The CDR3 loop spans 14 amino acids. The CDR3 DNA reads as TGTGCCAGCAGCCACTATCAGGGTAGCTACGAGCAGTACTTC. Translation: CASSHYQGSYEQYF.

The chain uses TRBV7-2 and TRBJ1-2; D unresolved. Trimming removed 4 bases at V and 6 bases at J, with 18 bases between. Per the germline V gene, CDR1 is SGHTA and CDR2 is FQGNSA. This CDR3 is built from 15 residues. The CDR3 bases are TGTGCCAGCAGCTGGGCTCAGCGGGAAAGGGATGGCTACACCTTC. This translates into CASSWAQRERDGYTF.

CDR3 in DNA: TGTGCCAGCAGTTACAGCCGCGGGAACACTGAAGCTTTCTTT. Residues: CASSYSRGNTEAFF. This chain links TRBV6-5 with TRBJ1-1; D ambiguous. This CDR3 has 14 amino acids. CDR1 MNHEY and CDR2 SVGAGI come from the germline V gene. The V end was cut by 2 bases, the J end by 1 base, with 8 bases between.

The chain links TRBV19 to TRBJ1-2; maybe TRBD1 (6 bases). CDR3 length: 13 amino acids. V gave up 6 bases and J gave up 6 bases, with 14 bases separating them. In germline, CDR1 is LNHDA, CDR2 SQIVND (reference sequence). The CDR3: CASRGALPHGYTF. The CDR3 DNA reads TGTGCCAGTAGGGGGGCCTTACCCCATGGCTACACCTTC. The full variable domain, completed using reference TRBV19 and TRBJ1-2, is DGGITQSPKYLFRKEGQNVTLSCEQNLNHDAMYWYRQDPGQGLRLIYYSQIVNDFQKGDIAEGYSVSREKKESFPLTVTSAQKNPTAFYLCASRGALPHGYTFGSGTRLTVV.

The chain recombines TRBV5-4 with TRBJ2-5, with TRBD2 identical over 8 bases. V was clipped by 0 bases and J by 2 bases; unmatched bases: 3. Germline assignment: CDR1 SGHNT and CDR2 YYREEE (reference sequence). The CDR3 is made up of 15 amino acids. The CDR3 reads CASSLVAGLQETQYF. The CDR3 DNA reads as TGTGCCAGCAGCTTGGTAGCGGGATTACAAGAGACCCAGTACTTC.